This T cell receptor (beta chain) was found in a study of blood T cell repertoires in COVID-19 (TCRdb year 2020). The study in broad terms: Collaborator samples came from the United States, Italy and Spain and covered acute and convalescent phases of COVID-19. Where available, HLA class I and class II types were obtained from metadata supplied by the sample provider rather than from assay-based typing. The sample metadata nearly always contained a de-identified subject ID, COVID-19 status, age in years and sex. The repertoires were made available in a free public database intended to serve as a resource for research on the immune response to SARS-CoV-2. Deeply sampled blood TCRbeta repertoires from subjects exposed to, actively infected with, or recovered from COVID-19 were included in the dataset. Samples were obtained from the ongoing ImmuneRACE study (first 160 participants) and from about 1,300 subjects provided by 6 global collaborators. The prospective study material was composed of cDNA or gDNA derived from T cells, B-cell-depleted T cells, or PBMCs. What the research found in general, with its limitations: The quantity of clinical and demographic metadata differed by source and by participant and was supplied without curation.

The collaborating institutions used their own protocols to collect whole blood in K2EDTA tubes. For TCRbeta analysis, collaborators shipped samples in one of three forms: frozen whole blood, isolated PBMCs, or DNA extracted from either of those sample types. A remark on this clone: Its recognized antigen is unknown. Base qualities are missing; no much larger clone stands one base away.

Taken from cysteine to phenylalanine, the CDR3 has 12 residues. Just CDR3 DNA is preserved here, 36 bases in frame from base 1. The trim is 4 bases for V and 4 bases for J, with a gap of 10 bases between the germline ends. Taken from the germline V gene (reference sequence), the CDR1 and CDR2 loops are GTSNPN and SVGIG. TCRbeta CDR3 regions were amplified from genomic DNA using the immunoSEQ Assay, a bias-controlled multiplex PCR. The study's own analysis went as follows. Nucleated cell counts per sample were estimated from amplification of reference gene primers within the assay. To quantify the absolute abundance of each unique TCRbeta CDR3 rearrangement, sequence reads were collapsed and filtered. For each sample, productive Simpson clonality was calculated as the square root of Simpson's diversity index across productive rearrangements. The table was pulled from immuneACCESS by TCRdb, which kept in-frame rearrangements only. Such tables lose some clones; where checked, under half of the loss comes from unresolved V genes, and the rest has no known cause. From that table come the V and J calls and clone size; the DNA was used to work out D and trimming. The sample contains 200,000 to 250,000 clones, 84% of them found a single time. The ten largest clones take up roughly 10% of the sample.

The clonotype comes from a man aged 45-60 years with active or convalescent COVID-19. Sequenced: peripheral blood. The V and J genes are TRBV30 and TRBJ1-2; matching of 6 bases hints at TRBD1 as the D gene. In nucleotides, the sequence is TGTGCCTGGAATACAGGGTTCTATGGCTACACCTTC. This codes for CAWNTGFYGYTF.